This passage covers 17 T cell receptor beta chains from one sample sequenced in a study of T cell changes during pregnancy in multiple sclerosis. The assay was immunoSEQ multiplex PCR, and TCRdb's table has in-frame clones only and misses some. This sample yields 20,000 to 25,000 clones, of which roughly 87% are seen a single time; less than 9.5% belongs to the top ten. Sequencing was performed on CD8+ T cells from peripheral blood mononuclear cells, taken after pregnancy. These receptors were obtained from a female donor with multiple sclerosis, enrolled in a pregnancy study.

The CDR3 DNA reads as TGTGCCAGCAGCCCAGGAGGACAGGTTTTGGGGACCCAGTACTTC. It specifies CASSPGGQVLGTQYF. This sequence joins TRBV13 and TRBJ2-5, with 7 bases matching TRBD1. The trim removed 5 bases at V and 7 bases at J, leaving 13 bases unmatched. CDR1 is PRHDT and CDR2 is FYEKMQ in the germline V gene (reference sequence). The CDR3 sequence is 15 residues long.

This clone was picked up a small number of times. This chain uses TRBV27 with TRBJ2-1, with TRBD2 matching over 7 bases. V lost 4 bases and J lost 3; bases outside the gene matches: 9. Per germline, CDR1 MNHEY and CDR2 SMNVEV (reference sequence). This CDR3 comprises 16 residues. CDR3 in amino acids: CASSWSSGEDYNEQFF. The CDR3 region has the DNA TGTGCCAGCAGTTGGTCCAGCGGGGAGGACTACAATGAGCAGTTCTTC.

The chain links TRBV4-1 to TRBJ1-1; weak D call: TRBD1 (6 bases). V was trimmed by 4 bases and J by 0 bases, leaving 6 bases between them. Germline V gives CDR1 MGHRA, CDR2 YSYEKL. CDR3 length equals 13 residues. CDR3: CASSPGVNTEAFF. The CDR3 DNA follows: TGCGCCAGCAGCCCAGGGGTGAACACTGAAGCTTTCTTT.

V gene TRBV6-1 combines with J gene TRBJ2-2; TRBD2 might be the D (5 bases). Trimming shortened V by 3 bases and J by 4 bases, and 9 bases separated the two germline ends. This CDR3 region has 14 residues. Germline CDR1 reads MNHNS; CDR2 reads SASEGT. The DNA for the CDR3 is TGTGCCAGCAGTGAGAATAGCGCCACCGGGGAGCTGTTTTTT. The encoded protein is CASSENSATGELFF.

The chain has TRBV7-6 and TRBJ2-1; possibly TRBD1 for D (5 bases). This CDR3 contains 16 residues. V gave up 1 base and J gave up 0 bases, with 10 bases separating them. Germline CDR1 is SGHVS and CDR2 is FNYEAQ. CDR3 DNA: TGTGCCAGCAGCTTAGGGGCACAGGACTCCTACAATGAGCAGTTCTTC. Its protein is CASSLGAQDSYNEQFF.

This sequence joins TRBV27 and TRBJ2-7; 7 bases fit TRBD1. The CDR3 sequence is 15 residues long. Per germline, CDR1 MNHEY and CDR2 SMNVEV (reference sequence). V gave up 5 bases and J gave up 5 bases; unmatched junction bases: 12. The DNA for the CDR3 is TGTGCCAGCAGTCCAAATACAGGGGTTCGGAACGAGCAGTACTTC. Its translation: CASSPNTGVRNEQYF.

This clone appeared a few times. The chain combines TRBV6-4 with TRBJ2-1; 7 bases fit TRBD1. Per germline, CDR1 MRHNA and CDR2 SNTAGT. The ends lost 0 bases at V and 4 bases at J; junction bases unmatched: 6. The CDR3 loop spans 16 amino acids. CDR3 residues: CASSDSHLQGYNEQFF. The CDR3 DNA reads as TGTGCCAGCAGTGACTCCCATCTACAGGGGTACAATGAGCAGTTCTTC.

The chain couples TRBV2 to TRBJ2-3; D is perhaps TRBD2 (6 bases). The CDR3 is 16 residues long. The V gene lost 3 bases and the J gene lost 4 bases, with 17 bases spanning the gap. Germline CDR1 and CDR2: SNHLY and FYNNEI. CDR3 loop: CASSDRGTGESDTQYF. CDR3 coding DNA: TGTGCCAGCAGTGATCGGGGTACGGGGGAGTCAGATACGCAGTATTTT. Supplemented by reference TRBV2 and TRBJ2-3, the full variable domain reads EPEVTQTPSHQVTQMGQEVILRCVPISNHLYFYWYRQILGQKVEFLVSFYNNEISEKSEIFDDQFSVERPDGSNFTLKIRSTKLEDSAMYFCASSDRGTGESDTQYFGPGTRLTVL.

V gene TRBV9 combines with J gene TRBJ1-2; TRBD1 agrees at 7 bases. The CDR3 spans 15 residues. The germline gives CDR1 SGDLS, CDR2 YYNGEE. The V segment lost 4 bases and the J segment 1 base; nucleotides outside the gene matches: 7. CDR3 coding DNA: TGTGCCAGCAGCCTGCGAGGGGGCAGTAACTATGGCTACACCTTC. Its protein is CASSLRGGSNYGYTF. The full variable domain, with the rest looked up from reference TRBV9 and TRBJ1-2, is DSGVTQTPKHLITATGQRVTLRCSPRSGDLSVYWYQQSLDQGLQFLIQYYNGEERAKGNILERFSAQQFPDLHSELNLSSLELGDSALYFCASSLRGGSNYGYTFGSGTRLTVV.

The J gene is TRBJ2-1, the V gene TRBV29-1; 8 nucleotides match TRBD2. There are 15 residues in the CDR3. J was trimmed by 4 bases and V by 3 bases; bases with no gene match: 8. Germline CDR1 is SQVTM and CDR2 is ANQGSEA. CDR3 in amino acids: CSVEGSGIIYNEQFF. The CDR3 DNA sequence: TGCAGCGTTGAGGGTAGCGGGATAATTTACAATGAGCAGTTCTTC.

The gene calls are TRBV4-3 and TRBJ2-3, with D possibly TRBD2 on 5 matching bases. CDR3 length equals 15 residues. Germline V gives CDR1 LGHNA, CDR2 YSLEER. Trimming pared 0 bases from V and 4 bases from J, leaving 11 bases between. The CDR3: CASSQDIRGSDTQYF. The CDR3, as DNA: TGCGCCAGCAGCCAAGATATCCGGGGTTCAGATACGCAGTATTTT.

This chain links TRBV7-9 with TRBJ2-3; a possible D gene is TRBD1 (6 bases). Per germline, CDR1 SEHNR and CDR2 FQNEAQ (reference sequence). CDR3 length: 17 residues. Trimming left V 3 bases short and J 4 bases short, with 20 bases between. The CDR3 region is CASSLDPRGLRADTQYF. The CDR3, as DNA: TGTGCCAGCAGCTTGGACCCTAGGGGGTTAAGGGCAGATACGCAGTATTTT.

The gene calls are TRBV4-1 and TRBJ2-5; 7 nucleotides agree with TRBD2. Germline V gene sequence: CDR1 MGHRA, CDR2 YSYEKL. The CDR3 is 15 residues long. V shed 0 bases, J shed 11 bases, and the junction held 12 bases outside the gene matches. DNA for the CDR3: TGCGCCAGCAGCCAAGAAAGATCCAGGGCGGGGGAGCAGTACTTC. This translates into CASSQERSRAGEQYF.

The chain couples TRBV6-5 to TRBJ1-2; 7 bases fit TRBD1. V lost 0 bases to trimming and J lost 1 base; unmatched junction nucleotides: 5. Germline CDR1 and CDR2: MNHEY and SVGAGI. This CDR3 contains 16 residues. The CDR3 loop is CASSYSGTGVNYGYTF. The DNA for the CDR3 is TGTGCCAGCAGTTACTCGGGAACAGGGGTTAACTATGGCTACACCTTC.

The CDR3 is CASSIQGGLNQPQHF. In DNA form, the CDR3 reads TGCGCCAGCAGCATCCAGGGGGGACTCAATCAGCCCCAGCATTTT. V usage is TRBV5-1 and J usage is TRBJ1-5; 7 nucleotides agree with TRBD1. Germline CDR1 and CDR2: SGHRS and YFSETQ. This CDR3 contains 15 residues. V shed 4 bases and J 3 bases; nucleotides not matched to a gene: 7.

The gene calls are TRBV12-5 and TRBJ2-2, with D possibly being TRBD2 (7 bases). This CDR3 spans 19 amino acids. Trimming stripped 0 bases from V and 2 bases from J, with 19 bases between. Germline V gene lookup returns CDR1 LGHNT and CDR2 FRNRAP. This chain's CDR3 is CASGLVSGRGGRNTGELFF. Here the CDR3 DNA reads TGTGCTAGTGGTTTGGTATCTGGAAGGGGGGGGCGAAACACCGGGGAGCTGTTTTTT.

The chain carries TRBV7-9 and TRBJ2-5, with D unresolved. This CDR3 region has 15 residues. Trimming shortened V by 4 bases and J by 5 bases, and 17 bases separated the two germline ends. Germline V gene data show CDR1 as SEHNR and CDR2 as FQNEAQ (reference sequence). The CDR3 loop reads CASSSTTTTRETQYF. In DNA, the CDR3 is TGTGCCAGCAGCTCAACGACAACAACAAGGGAGACCCAGTACTTC.